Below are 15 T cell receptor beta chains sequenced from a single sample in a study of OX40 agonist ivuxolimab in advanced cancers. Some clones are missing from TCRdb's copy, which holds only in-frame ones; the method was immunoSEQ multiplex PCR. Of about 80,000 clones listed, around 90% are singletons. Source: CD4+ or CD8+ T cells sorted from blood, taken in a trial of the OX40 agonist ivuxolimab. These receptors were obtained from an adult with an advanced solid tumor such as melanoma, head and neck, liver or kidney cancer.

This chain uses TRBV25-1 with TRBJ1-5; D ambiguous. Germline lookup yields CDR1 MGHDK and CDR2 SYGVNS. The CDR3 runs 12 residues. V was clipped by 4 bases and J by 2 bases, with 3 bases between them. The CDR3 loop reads CASSVGNQPQHF. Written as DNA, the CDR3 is TGTGCCAGCAGTGTCGGCAATCAGCCCCAGCATTTT.

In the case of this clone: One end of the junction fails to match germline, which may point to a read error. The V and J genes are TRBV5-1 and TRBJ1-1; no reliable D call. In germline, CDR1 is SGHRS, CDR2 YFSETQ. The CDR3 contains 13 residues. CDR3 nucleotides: TGCGCCAGCAGCTTGGCCATGAACCCTGAAGCTTTCTTT. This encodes CASSLAMNPEAFF.

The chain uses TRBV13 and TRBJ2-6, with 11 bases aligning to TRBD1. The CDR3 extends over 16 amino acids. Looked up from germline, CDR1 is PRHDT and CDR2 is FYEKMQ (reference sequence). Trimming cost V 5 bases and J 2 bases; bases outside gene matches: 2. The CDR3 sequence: CASSRTGGAGANVLTF. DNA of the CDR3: TGTGCCAGCAGCCGGACAGGGGGCGCTGGGGCCAACGTCCTGACTTTC.

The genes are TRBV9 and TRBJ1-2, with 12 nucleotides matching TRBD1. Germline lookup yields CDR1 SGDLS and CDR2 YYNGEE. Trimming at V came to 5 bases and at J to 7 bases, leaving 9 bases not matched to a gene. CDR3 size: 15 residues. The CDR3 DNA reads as TGTGCCAGCAGACCTCCGGGACAGGGGGCGAGTGGCTACACCTTC. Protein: CASRPPGQGASGYTF.

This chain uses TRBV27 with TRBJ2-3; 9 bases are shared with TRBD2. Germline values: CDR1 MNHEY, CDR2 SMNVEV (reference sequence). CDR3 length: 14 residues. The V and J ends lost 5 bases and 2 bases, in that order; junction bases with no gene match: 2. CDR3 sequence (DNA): TGTGCCAGCAGTCCTAGCGGGATCACAGATACGCAGTATTTT. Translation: CASSPSGITDTQYF.

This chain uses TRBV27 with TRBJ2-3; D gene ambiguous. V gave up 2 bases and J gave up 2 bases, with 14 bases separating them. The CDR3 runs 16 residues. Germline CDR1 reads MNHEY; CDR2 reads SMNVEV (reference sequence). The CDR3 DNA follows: TGTGCCAGCAGTTTAAGGTTAGCCGCACCCACAGATACGCAGTATTTT. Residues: CASSLRLAAPTDTQYF.

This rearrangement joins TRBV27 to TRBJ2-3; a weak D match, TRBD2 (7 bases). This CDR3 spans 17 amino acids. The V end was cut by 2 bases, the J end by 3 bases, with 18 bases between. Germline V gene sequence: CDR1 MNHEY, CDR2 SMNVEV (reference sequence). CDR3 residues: CASSLGRGPSGTDTQYF. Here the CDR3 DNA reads TGTGCCAGCAGTTTAGGGCGGGGGCCGAGTGGAACAGATACGCAGTATTTT.

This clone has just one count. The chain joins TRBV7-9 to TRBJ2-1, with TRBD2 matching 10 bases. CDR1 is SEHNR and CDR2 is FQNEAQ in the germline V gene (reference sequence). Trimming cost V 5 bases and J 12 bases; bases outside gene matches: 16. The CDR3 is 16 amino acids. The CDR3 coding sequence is TGTGCCAGCAGCCAAACCGGGACTAGCGCACCCATTGGGCAGTTCTTC. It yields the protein CASSQTGTSAPIGQFF.

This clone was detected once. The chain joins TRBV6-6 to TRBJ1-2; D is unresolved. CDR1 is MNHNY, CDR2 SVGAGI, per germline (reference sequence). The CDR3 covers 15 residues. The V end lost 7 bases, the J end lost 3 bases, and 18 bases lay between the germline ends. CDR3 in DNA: TGTGCCAGCACCATACAAAGGGATGACCACTATGGCTACACCTTC. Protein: CASTIQRDDHYGYTF.

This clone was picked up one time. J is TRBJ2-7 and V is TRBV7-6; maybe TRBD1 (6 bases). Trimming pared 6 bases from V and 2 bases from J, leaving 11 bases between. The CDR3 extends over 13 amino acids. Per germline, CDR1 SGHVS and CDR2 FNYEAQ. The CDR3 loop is CASSPGVAYEQYF. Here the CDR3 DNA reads TGTGCCAGCAGTCCAGGGGTGGCCTACGAGCAGTACTTC. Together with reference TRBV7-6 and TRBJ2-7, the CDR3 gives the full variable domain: GAGVSQSPRYKVTKRGQDVALRCDPISGHVSLYWYRQALGQGPEFLTYFNYEAQQDKSGLPNDRFSAERPEGSISTLTIQRTEQRDSAMYRCASSPGVAYEQYFGPGTRLTVT.

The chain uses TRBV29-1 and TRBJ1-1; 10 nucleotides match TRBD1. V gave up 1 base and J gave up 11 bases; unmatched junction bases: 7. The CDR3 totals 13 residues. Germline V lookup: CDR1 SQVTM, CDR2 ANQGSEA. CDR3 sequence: CSVEGGGTGAAFF. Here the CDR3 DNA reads TGCAGCGTTGAAGGTGGGGGGACAGGGGCCGCTTTCTTT.

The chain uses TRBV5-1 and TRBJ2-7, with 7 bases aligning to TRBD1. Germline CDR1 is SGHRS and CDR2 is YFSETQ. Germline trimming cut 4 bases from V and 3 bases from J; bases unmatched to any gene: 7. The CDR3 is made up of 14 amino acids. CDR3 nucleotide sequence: TGCGCCAGCAGCAACCCGACAGGGAGCTACGAGCAGTACTTC. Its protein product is CASSNPTGSYEQYF.

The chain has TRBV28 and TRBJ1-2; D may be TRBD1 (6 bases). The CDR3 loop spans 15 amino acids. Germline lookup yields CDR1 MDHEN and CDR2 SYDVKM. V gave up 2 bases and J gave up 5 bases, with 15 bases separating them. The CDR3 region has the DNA TGTGCCAGCAGTTTAGGGGGGGGCTGGCAATATGGCTACACCTTC. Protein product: CASSLGGGWQYGYTF.

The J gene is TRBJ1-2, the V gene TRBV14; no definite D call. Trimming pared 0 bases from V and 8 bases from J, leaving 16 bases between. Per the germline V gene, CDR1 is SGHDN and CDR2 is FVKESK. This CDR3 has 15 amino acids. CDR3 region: CASSQDLARNGGYTF. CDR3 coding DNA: TGTGCCAGCAGCCAAGATTTGGCGCGGAACGGAGGCTACACCTTC.

This CDR3 reads CASSSGRRDNSPLHF. As DNA, the CDR3 is TGTGCCAGCAGCTCGGGGCGGCGCGATAATTCACCCCTCCACTTT. This chain links TRBV27 with TRBJ1-6, with D possibly TRBD1 on 5 matching bases. V shed 6 bases and J shed 5 bases, with 14 bases lying between them. CDR3 length equals 15 residues. Germline V gene data show CDR1 as MNHEY and CDR2 as SMNVEV (reference sequence).